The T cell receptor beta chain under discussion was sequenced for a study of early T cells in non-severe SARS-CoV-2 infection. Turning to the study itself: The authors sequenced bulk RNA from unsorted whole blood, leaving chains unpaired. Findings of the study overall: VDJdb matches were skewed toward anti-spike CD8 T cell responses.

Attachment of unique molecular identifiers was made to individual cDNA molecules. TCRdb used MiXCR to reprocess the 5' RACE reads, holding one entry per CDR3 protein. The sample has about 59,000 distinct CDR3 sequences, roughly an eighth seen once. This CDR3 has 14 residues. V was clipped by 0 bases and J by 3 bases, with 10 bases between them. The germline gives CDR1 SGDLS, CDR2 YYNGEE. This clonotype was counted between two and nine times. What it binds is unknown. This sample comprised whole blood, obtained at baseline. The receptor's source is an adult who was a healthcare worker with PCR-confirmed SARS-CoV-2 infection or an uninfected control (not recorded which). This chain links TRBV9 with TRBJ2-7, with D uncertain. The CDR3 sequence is CASSVGQVNYEQYF. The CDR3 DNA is TGTGCCAGCAGCGTAGGGCAGGTGAACTACGAGCAGTACTTC.